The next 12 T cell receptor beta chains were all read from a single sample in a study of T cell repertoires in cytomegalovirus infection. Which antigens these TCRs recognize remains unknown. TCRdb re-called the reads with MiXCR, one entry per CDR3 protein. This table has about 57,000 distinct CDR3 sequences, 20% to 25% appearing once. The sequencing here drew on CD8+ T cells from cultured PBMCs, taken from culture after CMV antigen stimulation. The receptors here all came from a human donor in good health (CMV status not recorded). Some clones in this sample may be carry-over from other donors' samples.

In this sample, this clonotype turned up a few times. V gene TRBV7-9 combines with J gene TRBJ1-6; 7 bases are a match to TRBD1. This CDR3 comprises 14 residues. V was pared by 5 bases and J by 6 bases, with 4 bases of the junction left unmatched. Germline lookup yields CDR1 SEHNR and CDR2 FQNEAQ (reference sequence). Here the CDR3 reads CASSDREANSPLHF. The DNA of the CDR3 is TGTGCCAGCAGCGACAGGGAAGCTAATTCACCCCTCCACTTT.

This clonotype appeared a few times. In DNA form, the CDR3 reads TGTGCCAGCACCCAAGAGGGCGAGCAGTACTTC. This sequence encodes CASTQEGEQYF. The genes are TRBV7-9 and TRBJ2-7; tentatively, D is TRBD2 (5 bases). The CDR3 is 11 residues long. Looked up from germline, CDR1 is SEHNR and CDR2 is FQNEAQ (reference sequence). Trimming removed 7 bases from V and 6 bases from J, with 10 bases in between.

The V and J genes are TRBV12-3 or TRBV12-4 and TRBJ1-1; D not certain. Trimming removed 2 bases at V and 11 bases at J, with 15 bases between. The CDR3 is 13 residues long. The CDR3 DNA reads TGTGCCAGCAGTTTACCGGACGGACCCGGGGCTTTCTTT. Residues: CASSLPDGPGAFF.

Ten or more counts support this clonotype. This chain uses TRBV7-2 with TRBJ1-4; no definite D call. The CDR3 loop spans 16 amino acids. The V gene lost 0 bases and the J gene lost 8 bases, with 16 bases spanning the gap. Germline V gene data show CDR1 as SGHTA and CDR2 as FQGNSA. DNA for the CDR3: TGTGCCAGCAGCTTAGCCGGGCGGAGGGAATGGGAAAAACTGTTTTTT. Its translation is CASSLAGRREWEKLFF.

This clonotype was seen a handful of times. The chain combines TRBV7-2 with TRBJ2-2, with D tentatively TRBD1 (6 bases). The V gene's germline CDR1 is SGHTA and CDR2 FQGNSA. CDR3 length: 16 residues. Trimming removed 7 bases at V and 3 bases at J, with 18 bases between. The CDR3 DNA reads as TGTGCCAGCACCCCAACAGGGTGGTCGGACACCGGGGAGCTGTTTTTT. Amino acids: CASTPTGWSDTGELFF.

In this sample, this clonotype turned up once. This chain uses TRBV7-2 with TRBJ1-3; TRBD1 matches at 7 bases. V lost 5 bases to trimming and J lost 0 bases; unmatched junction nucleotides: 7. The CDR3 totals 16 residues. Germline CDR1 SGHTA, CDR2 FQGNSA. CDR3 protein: CASSPRGDSSGNTIYF. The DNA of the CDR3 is TGTGCCAGCAGCCCTAGGGGGGACAGCTCTGGAAACACCATATATTTT.

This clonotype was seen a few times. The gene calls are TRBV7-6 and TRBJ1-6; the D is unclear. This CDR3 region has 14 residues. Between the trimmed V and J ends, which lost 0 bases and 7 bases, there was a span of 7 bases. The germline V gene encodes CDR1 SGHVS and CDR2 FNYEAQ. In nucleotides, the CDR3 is TGTGCCAGCAGCTTAGCAGGAATCAATTCACCCCTCCACTTT. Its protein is CASSLAGINSPLHF.

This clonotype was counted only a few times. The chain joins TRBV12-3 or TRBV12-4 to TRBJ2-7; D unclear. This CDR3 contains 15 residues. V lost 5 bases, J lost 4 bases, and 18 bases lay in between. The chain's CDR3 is CASSPPFIHEYEQYF. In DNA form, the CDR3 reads TGTGCCAGCAGTCCCCCCTTCATACACGAGTACGAGCAGTACTTC.

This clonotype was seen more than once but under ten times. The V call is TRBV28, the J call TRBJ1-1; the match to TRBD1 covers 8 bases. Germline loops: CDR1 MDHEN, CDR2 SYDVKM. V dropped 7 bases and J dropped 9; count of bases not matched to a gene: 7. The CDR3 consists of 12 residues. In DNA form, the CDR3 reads TGTGCCAGCACCACAGGGGGTAGGCAAGCTTTCTTT. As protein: CASTTGGRQAFF.

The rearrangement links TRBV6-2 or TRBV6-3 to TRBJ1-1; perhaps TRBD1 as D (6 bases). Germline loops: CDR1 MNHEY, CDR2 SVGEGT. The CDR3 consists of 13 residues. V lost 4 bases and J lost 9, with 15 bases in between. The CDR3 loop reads CASSSATGYQAFF. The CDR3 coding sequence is TGTGCCAGCAGTTCCGCTACAGGGTATCAAGCTTTCTTT.

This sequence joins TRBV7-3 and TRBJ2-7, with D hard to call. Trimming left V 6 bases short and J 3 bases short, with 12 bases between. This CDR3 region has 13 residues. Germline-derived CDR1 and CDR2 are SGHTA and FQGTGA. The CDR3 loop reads CASRPGQHYEQYF. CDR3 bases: TGTGCCAGCAGACCCGGCCAACACTACGAGCAGTACTTC.

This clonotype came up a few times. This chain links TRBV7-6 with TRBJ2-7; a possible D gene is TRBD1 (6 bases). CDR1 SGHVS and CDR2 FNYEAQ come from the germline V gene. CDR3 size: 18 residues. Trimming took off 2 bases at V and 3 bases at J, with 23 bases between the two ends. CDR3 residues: CASSLKAPPGALNYEQYF. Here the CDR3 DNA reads TGTGCCAGCAGCTTAAAGGCACCGCCAGGGGCGCTGAACTACGAGCAGTACTTC.